The 7 T cell receptor beta chains in this list originate from one sample, sequenced in a study of CD8+CD57+ T cells in acquired aplastic anemia. By flow cytometry, patients selected for sequencing had shown an expansion of CD8+CD57+ cells. Genomic DNA was employed as the template in profiling TCR beta VDJ and CDR3. One entry per CDR3 protein, called by TCRdb with MiXCR from the reads. The data hold approximately 180,000 distinct CDR3 sequences, with approximately 52% observed a single time. Sequencing input: sorted CD4+, CD8+, or CD8+CD57+ T cells (not recorded which) from PBMCs. The receptors were gathered from a human donor with aplastic anemia.

The chain combines TRBV18 with TRBJ2-3; 9 bases are shared with TRBD1. The CDR3 length is 14 residues. CDR1 KGHSH and CDR2 LQKENI come from the germline V gene. The J segment lost 6 bases and the V segment lost 4 bases, leaving 5 bases of the junction unmatched. CDR3 sequence: CASSRTGGADTQYF. The CDR3 bases are TGTGCCAGCTCACGTACAGGGGGCGCGGATACGCAGTATTTT.

The table lists this clonotype with a few counts. The CDR3 sequence: CATSDWDGGAFF. CDR3 DNA sequence: TGTGCCACCAGTGATTGGGACGGTGGAGCTTTCTTT. The chain uses TRBV24-1 and TRBJ1-1; D may be TRBD1 (5 bases). V was shortened by 2 bases and J by 10 bases, with 10 bases between the two germline ends. The CDR3 has 12 residues. Germline values: CDR1 KGHDR, CDR2 SFDVKD.

This clonotype was found many times. The chain employs TRBV13 and TRBJ1-5, with 7 bases that match TRBD1. Germline V gene data show CDR1 as PRHDT and CDR2 as FYEKMQ (reference sequence). The ends lost 2 bases at V and 3 bases at J; junction bases unmatched: 1. This CDR3 spans 14 amino acids. The CDR3 protein is CASSLRGHNQPQHF. DNA of the CDR3: TGTGCCAGCAGCTTAAGGGGGCACAATCAGCCCCAGCATTTT.

This clonotype was observed a handful of times. The rearrangement uses TRBV15 and TRBJ2-2; 10 bases map to TRBD1. Looked up from germline, CDR1 is LNHNV and CDR2 is YYDKDF (reference sequence). The CDR3 length is 14 residues. V dropped 6 bases and J dropped 7; count of bases not matched to a gene: 5. This chain's CDR3 is CATRGDRGNGELFF. The CDR3 DNA reads as TGTGCCACCAGAGGGGACAGGGGTAACGGGGAGCTGTTTTTT.

V and J are TRBV9 and TRBJ2-1; TRBD2 aligns across 8 bases. The CDR3 is made up of 15 amino acids. The V segment lost 3 bases and the J segment 5 bases; nucleotides outside the gene matches: 7. Germline V gene sequence: CDR1 SGDLS, CDR2 YYNGEE. Written as DNA, the CDR3 is TGTGCCAGCAGCGCCGGGACTAGTCTTAACAATGAGCAGTTCTTC. Encoded protein: CASSAGTSLNNEQFF.

This clonotype was seen at least ten times. This sequence joins TRBV5-5 and TRBJ2-7; TRBD2 agrees at 8 bases. Trimming removed 3 bases from V and 3 bases from J; junction bases left unmatched: 5. Looked up from germline, CDR1 is SGHKS and CDR2 is YYEKEE (reference sequence). The CDR3 is 14 residues long. The CDR3 loop is CASSSTSADYEQYF. For the CDR3, the DNA is TGTGCCAGCAGCTCGACTAGCGCGGACTACGAGCAGTACTTC. Variable domain in full (rest from reference TRBV5-5 and TRBJ2-7): DAGVTQSPTHLIKTRGQQVTLRCSPISGHKSVSWYQQVLGQGPQFIFQYYEKEERGRGNFPDRFSARQFPNYSSELNVNALLLGDSALYLCASSSTSADYEQYFGPGTRLTVT.

The chain employs TRBV20-1 and TRBJ1-2, with D unclear. Trimming took off 4 bases at V and 7 bases at J, with 10 bases between the two ends. Per germline, CDR1 DFQATT and CDR2 SNEGSKA (reference sequence). CDR3 length: 11 residues. The chain's CDR3 is CSAMWIGGYTF. CDR3 nucleotide sequence: TGCAGTGCTATGTGGATCGGTGGCTACACCTTC.